This T cell receptor (beta chain) was profiled in a study of blood T cell repertoires in COVID-19. This table comes from immunoSEQ multiplex PCR, and its TCRdb copy is limited to in-frame clones, with some not included. The table lists 350,000 or so clones, more than 75% of them singletons. This TCR was recovered from a woman aged 25 to 39 who had recovered from COVID-19. Source material: PBMCs or T cells enriched from blood (not recorded which).

This chain's CDR3 is CASRTVGGNPYEQYF. The CDR3 bases are TGTGCCAGCAGGACGGTGGGGGGTAACCCCTACGAGCAGTACTTC. The genes are TRBV6-5 and TRBJ2-7, with D perhaps TRBD2 (6 bases). The CDR3 has 15 amino acids. V was shortened by 6 bases and J by 2 bases, with 17 bases between the two germline ends. Germline V CDR1 and CDR2: MNHEY, SVGAGI.